This T cell receptor beta chain was captured in a study of CD8 T cells in Susac syndrome. The RNA input was about 0.5 to 1 ug, and it was reverse transcribed with random hexamers. Using its own MiXCR run on the immunoSEQ multiplex PCR reads, TCRdb lists one record per CDR3 protein. There are about 290,000 distinct CDR3 sequences in the sample; approximately 85% occur only once, and approximately 0.2% lies in the top ten. The patients who served as multiple sclerosis controls were treatment-naive and had stable or active relapsing-remitting disease that fulfilled the revised McDonald criteria. The CDR3 extends over 18 amino acids. Germline trimming cut 0 bases from V and 5 bases from J; bases unmatched to any gene: 9. CDR1 is LNHNV and CDR2 is YYDKDF in the germline V gene (reference sequence).

This TCR was sampled from a human donor with multiple sclerosis. The chain carries TRBV15 and TRBJ2-7; 14 bases line up with TRBD2. The sequencing sample was made of CD8+ T cells from PBMCs. CDR3 residues: CATSREEGLAGEWNEQYF. Written as DNA, the CDR3 is TGTGCCACCAGCAGAGAGGAGGGACTAGCGGGAGAGTGGAACGAGCAGTACTTC.